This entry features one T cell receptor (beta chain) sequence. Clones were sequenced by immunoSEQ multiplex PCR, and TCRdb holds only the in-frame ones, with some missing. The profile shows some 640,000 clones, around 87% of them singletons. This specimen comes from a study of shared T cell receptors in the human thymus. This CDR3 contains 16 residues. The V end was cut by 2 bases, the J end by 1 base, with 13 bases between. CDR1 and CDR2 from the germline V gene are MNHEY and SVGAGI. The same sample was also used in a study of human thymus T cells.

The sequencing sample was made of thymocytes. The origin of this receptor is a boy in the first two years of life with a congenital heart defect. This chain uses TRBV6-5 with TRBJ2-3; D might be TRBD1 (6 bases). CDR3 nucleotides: TGTGCCAGCAGTTACCACACGCCAGGGGGCACAGATACGCAGTATTTT. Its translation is CASSYHTPGGTDTQYF.